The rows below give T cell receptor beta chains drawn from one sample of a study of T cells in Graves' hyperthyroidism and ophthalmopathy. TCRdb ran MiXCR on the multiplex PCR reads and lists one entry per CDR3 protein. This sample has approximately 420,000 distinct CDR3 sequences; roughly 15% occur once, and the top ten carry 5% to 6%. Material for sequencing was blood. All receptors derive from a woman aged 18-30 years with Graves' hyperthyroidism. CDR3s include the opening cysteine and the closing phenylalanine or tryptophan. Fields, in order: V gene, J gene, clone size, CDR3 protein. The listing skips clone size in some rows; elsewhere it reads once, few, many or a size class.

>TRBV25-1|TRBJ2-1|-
CASSAYRGGNEQFF
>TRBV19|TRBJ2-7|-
CASRSSGTADVEQYF
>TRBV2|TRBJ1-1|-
CASSEATRGAEALF
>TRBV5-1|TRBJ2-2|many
CASSSGQANTGELFF
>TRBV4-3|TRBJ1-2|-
CASSQGREYGYTF
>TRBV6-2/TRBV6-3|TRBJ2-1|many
CASKTSANQQFF
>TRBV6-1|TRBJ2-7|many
CASSEVDGGGMRHEQYF
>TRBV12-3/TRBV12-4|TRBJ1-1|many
CASRLTANTEAFF
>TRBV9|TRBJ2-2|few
CASSVGPKLRTGELFF
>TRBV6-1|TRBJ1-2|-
CASSGRLPNYGYTF
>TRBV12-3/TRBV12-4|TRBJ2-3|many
CASMAGERSDTQYF
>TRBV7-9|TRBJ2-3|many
CASSLEGLAGATDTQYF
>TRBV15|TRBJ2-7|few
CATRYGTLNSYEQYF
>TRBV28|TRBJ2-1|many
CASSPIRGAFDEQFF
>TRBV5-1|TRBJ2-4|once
CASSLSIGGAKNIRYF
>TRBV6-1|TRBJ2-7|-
CASSETGTGSEQYF
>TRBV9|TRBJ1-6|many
CASSNSRDRVGSPLHF
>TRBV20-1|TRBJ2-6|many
CSVLPGQGHSGANVLTF
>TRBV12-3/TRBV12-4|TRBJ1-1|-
CASTPGYWTEAFF
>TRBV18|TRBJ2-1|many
CASSPGTQGRNEQFF
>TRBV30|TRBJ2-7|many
CAWRPGLDYEQYF
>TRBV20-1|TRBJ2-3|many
CSAPGRWGTDTQYF
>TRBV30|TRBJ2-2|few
CAWSVAGADTGELFF
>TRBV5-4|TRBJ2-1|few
CASSEVAGSDYNEQFF